The rows below give T cell receptor beta chains drawn from one sample of a study of cytomegalovirus exposure and HLA in healthy donors. The table came from immunoSEQ multiplex PCR; TCRdb's copy has only in-frame clones and leaves some out. Here the sample spans under 100,000 clones, around 80% being singletons. The sequencing sample was made of PBMCs. These receptors all come from a human donor in good health. Both conserved end residues are part of each CDR3. Each record gives: J gene, D gene, V gene, clone size, CDR3 DNA, CDR3 protein. D genes are given only for firm matches. Clone size, where shown, is once, few, many, or a class for clones that have expanded.

TRBJ2-7 TRBD2 TRBV27 NA TGTGCCAGCAGTCACGGACTAGCGGGAGAGACTTCCTACGAGCAGTACTTC CASSHGLAGETSYEQYF
TRBJ1-2 NA TRBV6-4 NA TGTGCCAGCAGTGACGGGGGAATCGGACAGTCCGGCTACACCTTC CASSDGGIGQSGYTF
TRBJ2-1 NA TRBV27 NA TGTGCCAGCAGTTTATCAGAGGAAAATGAGCAGTTCTTC CASSLSEENEQFF
TRBJ1-1 NA TRBV7-9 NA TGTTCCAGCAGCTTAGAGGGGGCTGAAGCTTTCTTT CSSSLEGAEAFF
TRBJ2-3 TRBD2 TRBV12-5 once TGTGCTAGTGGTTTGGGACTAGCGGGCAGAGATACGCAGTATTTT CASGLGLAGRDTQYF
TRBJ1-1 TRBD1 TRBV10-2 few TGCGCCACTAAGACAGGGGGCTTTAGGACTGAAGCTTTCTTT CATKTGGFRTEAFF
TRBJ2-7 NA TRBV7-8 NA TGTGCCAGCAGCTTTACCTCGACAGGTTTTGGGGAGCAGTACTTC CASSFTSTGFGEQYF
TRBJ1-5 NA TRBV19 NA TGTGCCAGTAGTATAGTGCCCTCACCGGGGCCCCAGCATTTT CASSIVPSPGPQHF
TRBJ1-1 NA TRBV6-5 NA TGTGCCAGCAAACTACAGGGGAACACTGAAGCTTTCTTT CASKLQGNTEAFF
TRBJ1-1 NA TRBV4-3 NA TGCGCCAGCAGCCAAGTGCAGGGCTCCACTGAAGCTTTCTTT CASSQVQGSTEAFF
TRBJ1-6 NA TRBV5-8 NA TGTGCCAGCAGCTTGCGGGATTATAATTCACCCCTCCACTTT CASSLRDYNSPLHF
TRBJ2-1 NA TRBV6-6 once TGTGCCAGCAAACGAGCGGTTCACTACAATGAGCAGTTCTTC CASKRAVHYNEQFF
TRBJ1-1 NA TRBV19 NA TGTGCCAGTACGGATGGACAAGGAATAAACACTGAAGCTTTCTTT CASTDGQGINTEAFF
TRBJ1-5 TRBD1 TRBV19 NA TGTGCCAGTAAACAGGGGAGAAATCAGCCCCAGCATTTT CASKQGRNQPQHF
TRBJ1-2 NA TRBV4-1 NA TGCGCCAGCAGCCAAGGAGCCCCACTCGGCTACACCTTC CASSQGAPLGYTF
TRBJ2-2 TRBD1 TRBV5-1 NA TGCGCCAGCAGAATTCCGGACAGGGGGCTGGCCGGGGAGCTGTTTTTT CASRIPDRGLAGELFF
TRBJ1-2 TRBD1 TRBV4-1 NA TGCGCCAGCAGCCAAGGGGGACAGGGGTTCGGGGACTATGGCTACACCTTC CASSQGGQGFGDYGYTF
TRBJ2-1 NA TRBV5-1 NA TGCGCCAGCAGCGCCAATCGGGGGAATGAGCAGTTCTTC CASSANRGNEQFF
TRBJ1-1 NA TRBV7-6 NA TGTGCCAGCAGCTCCCAGGGAGGTTCGAACACTGAAGCTTTCTTT CASSSQGGSNTEAFF
TRBJ2-2 TRBD2 TRBV29-1 NA TGCAGCGTTGAGCGGGGGATTAACACCGGGGAGCTGTTTTTT CSVERGINTGELFF
TRBJ2-7 TRBD1 TRBV5-4 NA TGTGCCAGCTCTCCGACTAAGGACAGGAGCTCCTACGAGCAGTACTTC CASSPTKDRSSYEQYF
TRBJ1-2 NA TRBV30 NA TGTGCCTGGAGTGTACCCTACCGCGGGGAAGACTATGGCTACACCTTC CAWSVPYRGEDYGYTF
TRBJ2-7 TRBD1 TRBV6-6 few TGTGCCAGCAGTCGAAAGGGGGCATACGAGCAGTACTTC CASSRKGAYEQYF
TRBJ2-5 TRBD1 TRBV7-9 NA TGTGCCAGCAGCCGCGGACAGGGGGAGACCCAGTACTTC CASSRGQGETQYF
TRBJ2-1 TRBD1 TRBV2 once TGTGCCAGCACGGGACAGGGCTCCTACAATGAGCAGTTCTTC CASTGQGSYNEQFF
TRBJ1-1 NA TRBV4-1 NA TGCGCCAGCAGCCTCAGAGGACAGACGAACACTGAAGCTTTCTTT CASSLRGQTNTEAFF
TRBJ2-2 NA TRBV18 NA TGTGCCAGCTCACCAAACAGCTTAACCGGGGAGCTGTTTTTT CASSPNSLTGELFF
TRBJ2-5 TRBD1 TRBV5-1 few TGCGCCAGCAGGGAACAGGGGGCGCAGGAGACCCAGTACTTC CASREQGAQETQYF
TRBJ2-5 TRBD2 TRBV9 NA TGTGCCAGCAGCGCAGGGACTAGCGGGGGACTGTACCAAGAGACCCAGTACTTC CASSAGTSGGLYQETQYF
TRBJ1-5 NA TRBV29-1 NA TGCAGCGTTGTAGAGGCGGGGGGGCGGCCCCAGCATTTT CSVVEAGGRPQHF
TRBJ2-7 TRBD1 TRBV7-8 NA TGTGCCAGCAGCTTAGCGGTACCGGGACAGGGGAACGAGCAGTACTTC CASSLAVPGQGNEQYF
TRBJ2-7 NA TRBV9 NA TGTGCCAGCAGCGTAGTTTCTGGGGCGCTTTCCTACGAGCAGTACTTC CASSVVSGALSYEQYF
TRBJ2-7 TRBD2 TRBV4-2 NA TGTGCCAGCAGCCCGGGACTAGCGGGGGACTACGAGCAGTACTTC CASSPGLAGDYEQYF
TRBJ1-4 TRBD1 TRBV19 NA TGTGCCAGTAGCAGACAGGGGGGGGATGAAAAACTGTTTTTT CASSRQGGDEKLFF
TRBJ2-7 TRBD2 TRBV27 NA TGTGCCAGCAGTTTGGGGGGGGAGGCCTACGAGCAGTACTTC CASSLGGEAYEQYF